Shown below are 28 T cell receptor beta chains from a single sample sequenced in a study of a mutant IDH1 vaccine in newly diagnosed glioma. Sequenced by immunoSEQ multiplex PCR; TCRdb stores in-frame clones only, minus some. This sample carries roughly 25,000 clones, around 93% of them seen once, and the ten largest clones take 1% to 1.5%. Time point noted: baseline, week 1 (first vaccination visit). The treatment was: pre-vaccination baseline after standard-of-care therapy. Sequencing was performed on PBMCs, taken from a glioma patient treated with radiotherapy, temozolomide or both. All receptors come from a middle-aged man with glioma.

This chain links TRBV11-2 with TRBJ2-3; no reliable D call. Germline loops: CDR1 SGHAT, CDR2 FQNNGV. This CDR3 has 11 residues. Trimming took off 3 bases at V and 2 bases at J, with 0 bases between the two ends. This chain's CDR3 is CASSFTDTQYF. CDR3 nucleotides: TGTGCCAGCAGCTTCACAGATACGCAGTATTTT.

The CDR3 spells CATHQGAGNQPQHF. The CDR3, as DNA: TGTGCCACCCATCAGGGGGCCGGCAATCAGCCCCAGCATTTT. The V gene is TRBV6-6, the J gene TRBJ1-5, with 8 bases aligning to TRBD1. CDR1 and CDR2 from the germline V gene are MNHNY and SVGAGI (reference sequence). The V and J ends lost 10 bases and 2 bases, in that order; junction bases with no gene match: 7. The CDR3 spans 14 residues.

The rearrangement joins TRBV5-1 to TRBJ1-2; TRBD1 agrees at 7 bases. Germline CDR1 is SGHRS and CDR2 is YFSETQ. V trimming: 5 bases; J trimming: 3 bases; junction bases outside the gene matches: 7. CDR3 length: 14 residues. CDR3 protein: CASRQGQADYGYTF. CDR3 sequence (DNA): TGCGCCAGCAGACAAGGACAGGCTGACTATGGCTACACCTTC.

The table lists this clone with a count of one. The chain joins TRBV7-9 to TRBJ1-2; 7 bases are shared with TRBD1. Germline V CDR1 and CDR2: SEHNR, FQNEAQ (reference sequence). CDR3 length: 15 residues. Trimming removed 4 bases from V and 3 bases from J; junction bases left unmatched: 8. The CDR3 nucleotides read TGTGCCAGCAGCTCTTCAGGGGGTAAAGACTATGGCTACACCTTC. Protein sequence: CASSSSGGKDYGYTF.

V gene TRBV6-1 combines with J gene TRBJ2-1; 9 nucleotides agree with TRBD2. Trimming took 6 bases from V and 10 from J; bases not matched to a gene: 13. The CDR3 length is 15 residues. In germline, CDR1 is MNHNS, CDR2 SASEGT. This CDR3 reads CASRGGTSPSPEQFF. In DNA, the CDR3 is TGTGCCAGCAGGGGGGGGACTAGCCCGAGTCCCGAGCAGTTCTTC.

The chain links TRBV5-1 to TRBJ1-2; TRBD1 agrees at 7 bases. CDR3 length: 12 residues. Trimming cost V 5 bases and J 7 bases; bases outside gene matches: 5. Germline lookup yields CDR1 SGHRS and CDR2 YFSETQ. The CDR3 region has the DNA TGCGCCAGCAGTTACAGGGGACTTGGCTACACCTTC. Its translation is CASSYRGLGYTF.

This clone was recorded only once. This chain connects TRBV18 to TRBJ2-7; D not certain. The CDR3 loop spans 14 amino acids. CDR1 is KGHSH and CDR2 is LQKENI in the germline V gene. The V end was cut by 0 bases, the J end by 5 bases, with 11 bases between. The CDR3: CASSPPIQIHEQYF. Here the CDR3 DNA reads TGTGCCAGCTCACCACCGATCCAGATCCACGAGCAGTACTTC.

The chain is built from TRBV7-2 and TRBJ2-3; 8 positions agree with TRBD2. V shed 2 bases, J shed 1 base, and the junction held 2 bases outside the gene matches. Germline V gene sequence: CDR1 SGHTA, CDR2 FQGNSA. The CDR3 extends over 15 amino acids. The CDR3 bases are TGTGCCAGCAGCTTACCACTAGCGGGCACAGATACGCAGTATTTT. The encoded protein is CASSLPLAGTDTQYF.

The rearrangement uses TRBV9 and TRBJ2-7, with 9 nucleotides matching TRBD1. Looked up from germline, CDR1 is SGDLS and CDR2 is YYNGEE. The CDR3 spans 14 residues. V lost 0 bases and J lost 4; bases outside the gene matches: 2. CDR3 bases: TGTGCCAGCAGCGTAGCGACAGGGGGGTACGAGCAGTACTTC. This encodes CASSVATGGYEQYF.

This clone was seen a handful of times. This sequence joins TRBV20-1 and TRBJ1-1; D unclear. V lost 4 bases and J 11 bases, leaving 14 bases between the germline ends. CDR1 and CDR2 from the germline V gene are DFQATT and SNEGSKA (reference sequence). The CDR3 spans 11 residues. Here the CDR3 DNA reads TGCAGTGCTAACGACAAATGGTGGGCTTTCTTT. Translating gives CSANDKWWAFF.

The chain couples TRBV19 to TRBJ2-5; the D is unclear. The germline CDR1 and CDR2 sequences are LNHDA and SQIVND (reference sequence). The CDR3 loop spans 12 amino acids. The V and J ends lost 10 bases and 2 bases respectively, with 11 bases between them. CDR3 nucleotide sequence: TGTGCCACCTCCGGCCAGCAAGAGACCCAGTACTTC. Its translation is CATSGQQETQYF.

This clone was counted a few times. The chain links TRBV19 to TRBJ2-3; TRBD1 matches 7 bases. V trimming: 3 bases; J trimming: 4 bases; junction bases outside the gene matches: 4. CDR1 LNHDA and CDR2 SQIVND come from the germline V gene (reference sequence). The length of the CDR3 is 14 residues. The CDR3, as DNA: TGTGCCAGTAGTATCGTAACAGGGGCAGATACGCAGTATTTT. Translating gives CASSIVTGADTQYF.

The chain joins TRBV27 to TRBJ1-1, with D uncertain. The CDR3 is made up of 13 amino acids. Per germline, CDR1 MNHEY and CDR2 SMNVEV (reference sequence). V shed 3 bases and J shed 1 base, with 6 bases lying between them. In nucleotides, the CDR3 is TGTGCCAGCAGTTTTCGCAAGAACACTGAAGCTTTCTTT. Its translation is CASSFRKNTEAFF.

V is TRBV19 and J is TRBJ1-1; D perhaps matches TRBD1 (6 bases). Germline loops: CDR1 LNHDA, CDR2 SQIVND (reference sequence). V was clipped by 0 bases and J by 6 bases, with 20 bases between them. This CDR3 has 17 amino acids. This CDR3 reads CASSIDLESRGGSEAFF. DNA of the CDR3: TGTGCCAGTAGTATAGATCTCGAATCTCGCGGGGGCTCTGAAGCTTTCTTT.

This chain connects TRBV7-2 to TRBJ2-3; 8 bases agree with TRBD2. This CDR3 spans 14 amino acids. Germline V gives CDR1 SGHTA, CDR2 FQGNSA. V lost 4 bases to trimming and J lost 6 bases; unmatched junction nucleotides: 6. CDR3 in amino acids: CASSSSRTSDTQYF. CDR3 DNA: TGTGCCAGCAGCTCGAGCCGGACTAGCGATACGCAGTATTTT.

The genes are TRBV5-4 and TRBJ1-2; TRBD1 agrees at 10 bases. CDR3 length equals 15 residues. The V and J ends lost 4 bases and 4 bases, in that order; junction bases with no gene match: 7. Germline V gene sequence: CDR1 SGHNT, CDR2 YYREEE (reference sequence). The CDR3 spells CASSGGGQGSYGYTF. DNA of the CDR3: TGTGCCAGCAGCGGGGGGGGACAGGGGAGCTATGGCTACACCTTC. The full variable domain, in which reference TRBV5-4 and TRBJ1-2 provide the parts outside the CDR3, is ETGVTQSPTHLIKTRGQQVTLRCSSQSGHNTVSWYQQALGQGPQFIFQYYREEENGRGNFPPRFSGLQFPNYSSELNVNALELDDSALYLCASSGGGQGSYGYTFGSGTRLTVV.

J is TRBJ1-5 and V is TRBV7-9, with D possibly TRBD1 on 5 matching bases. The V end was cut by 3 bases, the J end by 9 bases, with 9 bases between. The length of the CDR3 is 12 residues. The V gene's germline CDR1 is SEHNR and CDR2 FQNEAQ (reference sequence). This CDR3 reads CASSFRGGPQHF. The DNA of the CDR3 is TGTGCCAGCAGCTTTAGGGGAGGGCCCCAGCATTTT.

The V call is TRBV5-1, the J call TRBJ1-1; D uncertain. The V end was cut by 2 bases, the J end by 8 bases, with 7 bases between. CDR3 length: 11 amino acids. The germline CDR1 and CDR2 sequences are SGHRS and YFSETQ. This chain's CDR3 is CASSFGREAFF. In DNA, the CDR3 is TGCGCCAGCAGCTTTGGGAGAGAAGCTTTCTTT.

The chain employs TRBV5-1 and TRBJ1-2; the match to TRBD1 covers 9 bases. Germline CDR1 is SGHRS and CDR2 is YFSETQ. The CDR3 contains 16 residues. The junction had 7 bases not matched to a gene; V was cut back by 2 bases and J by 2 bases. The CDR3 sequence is CASSFTTGGFNYGYTF. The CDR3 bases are TGCGCCAGCAGCTTTACGACAGGGGGATTCAACTATGGCTACACCTTC. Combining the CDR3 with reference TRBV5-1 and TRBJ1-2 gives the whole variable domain KAGVTQTPRYLIKTRGQQVTLSCSPISGHRSVSWYQQTPGQGLQFLFEYFSETQRNKGNFPGRFSGRQFSNSRSEMNVSTLELGDSALYLCASSFTTGGFNYGYTFGSGTRLTVV.

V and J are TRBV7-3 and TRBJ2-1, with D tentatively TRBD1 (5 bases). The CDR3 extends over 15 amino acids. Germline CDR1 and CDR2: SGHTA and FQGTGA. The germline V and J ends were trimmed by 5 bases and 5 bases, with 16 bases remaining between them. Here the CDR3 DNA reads TGTGCCAGCAGCAGATCGCAGGGAACCAACAATGAGCAGTTCTTC. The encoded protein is CASSRSQGTNNEQFF.

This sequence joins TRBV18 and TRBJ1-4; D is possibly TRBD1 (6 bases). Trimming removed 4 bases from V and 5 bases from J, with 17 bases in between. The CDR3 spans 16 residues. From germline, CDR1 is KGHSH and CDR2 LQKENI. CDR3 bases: TGTGCCAGCTCACGCTGGGGGGGCGCGTCCAATGAAAAACTGTTTTTT. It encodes CASSRWGGASNEKLFF. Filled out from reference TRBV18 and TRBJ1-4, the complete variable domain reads NAGVMQNPRHLVRRRGQEARLRCSPMKGHSHVYWYRQLPEEGLKFMVYLQKENIIDESGMPKERFSAEFPKEGPSILRIQQVVRGDSAAYFCASSRWGGASNEKLFFGSGTQLSVL.

CDR3 coding DNA: TGTGCCAGCACCCATTCCACAGGAGGCTATGGCTACACCTTC. Its translation: CASTHSTGGYGYTF. This chain uses TRBV6-5 with TRBJ1-2; D is perhaps TRBD1 (5 bases). Germline lookup yields CDR1 MNHEY and CDR2 SVGAGI. CDR3 length: 14 amino acids. V was pared by 7 bases and J by 4 bases, with 16 bases between.

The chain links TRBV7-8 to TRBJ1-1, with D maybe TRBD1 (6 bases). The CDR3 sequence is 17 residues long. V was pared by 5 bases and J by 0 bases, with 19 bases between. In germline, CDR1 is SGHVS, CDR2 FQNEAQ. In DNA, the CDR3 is TGTGCCAGCAGCCAAAGTGGAGGGAGGGGGATGAACACTGAAGCTTTCTTT. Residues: CASSQSGGRGMNTEAFF.

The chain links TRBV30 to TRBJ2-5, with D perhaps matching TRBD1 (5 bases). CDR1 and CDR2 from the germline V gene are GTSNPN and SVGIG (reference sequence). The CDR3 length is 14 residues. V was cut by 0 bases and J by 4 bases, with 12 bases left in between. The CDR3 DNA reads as TGTGCCTGGAGTGTAGGTGGGGCTTCAGAGACCCAGTACTTC. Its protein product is CAWSVGGASETQYF.

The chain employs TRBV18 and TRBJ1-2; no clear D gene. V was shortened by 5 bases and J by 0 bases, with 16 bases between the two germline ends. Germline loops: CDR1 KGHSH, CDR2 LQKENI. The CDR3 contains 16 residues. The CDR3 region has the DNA TGTGCCAGCTCATCTGATGGTGGCAGAGCTAACTATGGCTACACCTTC. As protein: CASSSDGGRANYGYTF.

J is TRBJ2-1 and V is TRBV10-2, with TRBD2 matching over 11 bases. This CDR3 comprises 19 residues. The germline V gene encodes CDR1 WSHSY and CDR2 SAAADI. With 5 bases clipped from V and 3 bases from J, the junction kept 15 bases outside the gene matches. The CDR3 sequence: CASSPSGLAGGSYYNEQFF. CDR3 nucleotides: TGCGCCAGCAGTCCCTCGGGGCTAGCGGGGGGCTCGTACTACAATGAGCAGTTCTTC.

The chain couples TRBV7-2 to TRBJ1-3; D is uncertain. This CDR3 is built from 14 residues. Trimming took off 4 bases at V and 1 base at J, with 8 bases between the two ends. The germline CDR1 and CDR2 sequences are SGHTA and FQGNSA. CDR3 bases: TGTGCCAGCAGCTCGTCTCTTTCTGGAAACACCATATATTTT. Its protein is CASSSSLSGNTIYF. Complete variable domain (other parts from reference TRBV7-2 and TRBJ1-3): GAGVSQSPSNKVTEKGKDVELRCDPISGHTALYWYRQSLGQGLEFLIYFQGNSAPDKSGLPSDRFSAERTGGSVSTLTIQRTQQEDSAVYLCASSSSLSGNTIYFGEGSWLTVV.

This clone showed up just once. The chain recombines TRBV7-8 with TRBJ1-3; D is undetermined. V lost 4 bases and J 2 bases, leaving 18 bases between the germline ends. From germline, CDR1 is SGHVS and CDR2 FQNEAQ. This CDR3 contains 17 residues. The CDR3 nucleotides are TGTGCCAGCAGCTCTTTCCTGGCGGGCGCAGCTGGAAACACCATATATTTT. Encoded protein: CASSSFLAGAAGNTIYF.